A single sample is the source of the 2 T cell receptor beta chains below, sequenced in a study of cytomegalovirus exposure and HLA in healthy donors. PCR primers comprised 60 Vbeta and 13 Jbeta primers. Sequencing was performed with immunoSEQ multiplex PCR; in TCRdb, only in-frame clones are kept and a portion is missing. This sample has roughly 150,000 clones, with 60% to 80% found just once. Sample: PBMCs. The receptors were sampled from a woman aged 25 to 39 in good health and CMV-seronegative.

The rearrangement joins TRBV28 to TRBJ2-7, with 10 bases aligning to TRBD2. This CDR3 has 15 amino acids. Germline lookup yields CDR1 MDHEN and CDR2 SYDVKM. The trim removed 5 bases at V and 1 base at J, leaving 5 bases unmatched. The CDR3 bases are TGTGCCAGCAGTCGGACTAGCGGTCCTTCCTACGAGCAGTACTTC. Its protein product is CASSRTSGPSYEQYF.

This chain connects TRBV19 to TRBJ1-1; 8 bases align to TRBD1. The CDR3 is 16 residues long. J was trimmed by 0 bases and V by 5 bases; bases with no gene match: 8. The V gene's germline CDR1 is LNHDA and CDR2 SQIVND (reference sequence). The CDR3 loop reads CASSRDRGGMNTEAFF. Here the CDR3 DNA reads TGTGCCAGTAGTCGCGACAGGGGAGGAATGAACACTGAAGCTTTCTTT.